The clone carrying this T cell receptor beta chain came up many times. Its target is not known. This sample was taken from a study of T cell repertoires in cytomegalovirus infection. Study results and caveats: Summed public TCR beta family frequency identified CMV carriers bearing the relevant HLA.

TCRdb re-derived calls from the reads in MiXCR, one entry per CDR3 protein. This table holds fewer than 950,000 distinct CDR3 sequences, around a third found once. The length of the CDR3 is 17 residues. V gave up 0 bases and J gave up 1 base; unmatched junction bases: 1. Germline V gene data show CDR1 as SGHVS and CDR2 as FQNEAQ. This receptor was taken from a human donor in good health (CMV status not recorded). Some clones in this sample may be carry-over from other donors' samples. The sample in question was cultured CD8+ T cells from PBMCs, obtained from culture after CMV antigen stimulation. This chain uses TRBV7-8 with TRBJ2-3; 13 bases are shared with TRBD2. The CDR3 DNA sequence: TGTGCCAGCAGCTTAGCGGGGACTAGCGGGGGCACAGATACGCAGTATTTT. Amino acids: CASSLAGTSGGTDTQYF.